These 14 T cell receptor beta chains were all obtained from the same sample, sequenced in a study of T cells in Graves' hyperthyroidism and ophthalmopathy. TCR beta CDR3 region amplification was performed from RNA transcripts. The HTBI primer set was used in a first-round RT-PCR of the TCR CDR3. TCRdb reprocessed the multiplex PCR reads with MiXCR, giving one entry per CDR3 protein. The sample contains hundreds of thousands of distinct CDR3 sequences, 40% to 55% of which appear only once. The sequencing sample was made of peripheral blood or thyroid tissue (not recorded which). The receptors derive from an adult man with Graves' disease, either hyperthyroidism or ophthalmopathy (not recorded which).

This clonotype was seen a handful of times. V and J are TRBV20-1 and TRBJ1-1; TRBD1 is a possible D gene (5 bases). Trimming pared 1 base from V and 4 bases from J, leaving 10 bases between. Looked up from germline, CDR1 is DFQATT and CDR2 is SNEGSKA (reference sequence). There are 13 residues in the CDR3. CDR3 coding DNA: TGCAGTGCTAGAGGCCTCCAGGGCACTGAAGCTTTCTTT. Residues: CSARGLQGTEAFF.

There are many counts of this clonotype. V gene TRBV7-9 combines with J gene TRBJ1-4, with 8 positions matching TRBD1. The CDR3 length is 14 residues. CDR1 SEHNR and CDR2 FQNEAQ come from the germline V gene (reference sequence). V lost 5 bases to trimming and J lost 7 bases; unmatched junction nucleotides: 6. CDR3 sequence: CASSPRGRGEKLFF. Here the CDR3 DNA reads TGTGCCAGCAGCCCCAGGGGGCGAGGTGAAAAACTGTTTTTT.

The chain employs TRBV20-1 and TRBJ1-4; D is possibly TRBD1 (5 bases). Germline CDR1 is DFQATT and CDR2 is SNEGSKA (reference sequence). Trimming took 0 bases from V and 10 from J, leaving 18 bases between them. The CDR3 has 15 residues. The DNA of the CDR3 is TGCAGTGCTAGAGATCCCGGGGGGGACGTGGGAAAACTGTTTTTT. It specifies CSARDPGGDVGKLFF.

This clonotype was recorded at least ten times. V usage is TRBV7-2 and J usage is TRBJ1-4, with D possibly TRBD1 on 5 matching bases. The germline gives CDR1 SGHTA, CDR2 FQGNSA. V was cut by 4 bases and J by 8 bases, with 14 bases left in between. The CDR3 is made up of 14 amino acids. Here the CDR3 reads CASSSGRSTEKLFF. The CDR3 DNA reads as TGTGCCAGCAGCTCGGGACGGAGTACCGAAAAACTGTTTTTT.

The rearrangement uses TRBV29-1 and TRBJ1-1; D is perhaps TRBD1 (5 bases). The CDR3 spans 13 residues. The germline V gene has CDR1 SQVTM and CDR2 ANQGSEA. The germline V and J ends were trimmed by 6 bases and 1 base, with 12 bases remaining between them. CDR3 loop: CSVGTWANTEAFF. The CDR3 DNA is TGCAGCGTCGGGACTTGGGCGAACACTGAAGCTTTCTTT.

The chain is built from TRBV7-3 and TRBJ1-1, with D possibly being TRBD1 (6 bases). V lost 2 bases to trimming and J lost 0 bases, with 25 bases between them. Germline CDR1 is SGHTA and CDR2 is FQGTGA. The CDR3 has 20 amino acids. CDR3 loop: CASSLDSDSHRSNVNTEAFF. CDR3 coding DNA: TGTGCCAGCAGCTTAGATTCGGACAGCCATAGGTCGAATGTGAACACTGAAGCTTTCTTT. Based on the CDR3 plus reference TRBV7-3 and TRBJ1-1, the full variable domain is GAGVSQTPSNKVTEKGKYVELRCDPISGHTALYWYRQSLGQGPEFLIYFQGTGAADDSGLPNDRFFAVRPEGSVSTLKIQRTERGDSAVYLCASSLDSDSHRSNVNTEAFFGQGTRLTVV.

This clonotype occurred a few times. The chain employs TRBV19 and TRBJ1-1; 10 bases fit TRBD1. CDR3 length equals 15 residues. V lost 5 bases to trimming and J lost 4 bases; unmatched junction nucleotides: 7. Germline V lookup: CDR1 LNHDA, CDR2 SQIVND (reference sequence). Written as DNA, the CDR3 is TGTGCCAGTAGTCTCCTTAGGACAGGGGGCACTGAAGCTTTCTTT. This sequence encodes CASSLLRTGGTEAFF.

There are a few counts of this clonotype. The chain is built from TRBV6-5 and TRBJ2-7; 7 bases fit TRBD1. With 11 bases clipped from V and 3 bases from J, the junction kept 7 bases outside the gene matches. CDR1 and CDR2 (germline): MNHEY, SVGAGI. There are 12 residues in the CDR3. CDR3 amino acids: CAAGQAYYEQYF. In nucleotides, the CDR3 is TGTGCCGCAGGACAGGCTTACTACGAGCAGTACTTC.

The CDR3 bases are TGTGCCAGCAGTGAAGGTCTCGGGACACTGAACACTGAAGCTTTCTTT. It is translated as CASSEGLGTLNTEAFF. V is TRBV2 and J is TRBJ1-1; tentative D call: TRBD1 (6 bases). Per germline, CDR1 SNHLY and CDR2 FYNNEI. Trimming removed 1 base at V and 0 bases at J, with 12 bases between. This CDR3 has 16 residues. Full variable domain (outside the CDR3, taken from reference TRBV2 and TRBJ1-1): EPEVTQTPSHQVTQMGQEVILRCVPISNHLYFYWYRQILGQKVEFLVSFYNNEISEKSEIFDDQFSVERPDGSNFTLKIRSTKLEDSAMYFCASSEGLGTLNTEAFFGQGTRLTVV.

The sample holds a few counts of this clonotype. The chain uses TRBV9 and TRBJ1-1; 9 bases line up with TRBD1. Germline V CDR1 and CDR2: SGDLS, YYNGEE. CDR3 length equals 14 residues. The V and J ends lost 4 bases and 4 bases, in that order; junction bases with no gene match: 5. The CDR3 DNA follows: TGTGCCAGCAGCACACAGGGGGCCGCCACTGAAGCTTTCTTT. Its protein product is CASSTQGAATEAFF.

The chain joins TRBV20-1 to TRBJ1-5; no firm D call. This CDR3 has 16 amino acids. V shed 0 bases and J shed 0 bases, with 12 bases lying between them. Germline-derived CDR1 and CDR2 are DFQATT and SNEGSKA (reference sequence). This CDR3 reads CSARDLLAHSNQPQHF. The CDR3 DNA sequence: TGCAGTGCTAGAGATCTCCTTGCGCATAGCAATCAGCCCCAGCATTTT.

This clonotype has just a few counts. The CDR3 DNA is TGTGCCAGCAGCTTGGGAGGGGCCCCCATGAACACTGAAGCTTTCTTT. Amino acids: CASSLGGAPMNTEAFF. J is TRBJ1-1 and V is TRBV7-8; a possible D gene is TRBD1 (5 bases). Per the germline V gene, CDR1 is SGHVS and CDR2 is FQNEAQ. The CDR3 has 16 residues. Trimming shortened V by 3 bases and J by 0 bases, and 14 bases separated the two germline ends.

Details on this clonotype: This could be a read error, since a much larger clone is one nucleotide away. V usage is TRBV10-3 and J usage is TRBJ1-6, with no clear D. Trimming shortened V by 3 bases and J by 11 bases, and 11 bases separated the two germline ends. Germline V gene sequence: CDR1 ENHRY, CDR2 SYGVKD. The CDR3 length is 13 residues. The CDR3 spells CAISEVGDTPLHF. In DNA form, the CDR3 reads TGTGCCATCAGTGAAGTTGGGGATACACCCCTCCACTTT.

On this clonotype: A read error is likely, as this CDR3 ends without the conserved phenylalanine or tryptophan. The DNA is left out, because the CDR3 cannot be placed on it with certainty; the CDR3 is given as TCRdb lists it. V gene TRBV24-1 combines with J gene TRBJ1-4. The CDR3 totals 11 residues, both ends included. Germline V gene data show CDR1 as KGHDR and CDR2 as SFDVKD. The CDR3 sequence is CATSDLSGPAQ.